This record covers a single TCR beta chain. Its antigen is not identified. These data come from a study of cytomegalovirus exposure and HLA in healthy donors. Study background: Among around 170 million T cells, an earlier analysis found around 100 million unique TCR beta sequences. Among about 400 genotyped donors, about 83% fell in the Caucasian-associated ancestry cluster. Study-wide findings and caveats: Later findings reportedly placed an Asian-associated ancestry cluster below the approximately 670-donor mean for N-insertions.

It was with 60 Vbeta and 13 Jbeta primers that the PCR ran. Source study methods: A later analysis counted about 80 million unique TCR beta chains, 10 million to 12 million shared. Assay: immunoSEQ multiplex PCR; the TCRdb copy retains only in-frame clones and omits some. V and J calls and clone size are as listed in that table; D and trimming were resolved from the DNA. The sample carries 150,000 to 200,000 clones, around four fifths recorded once. The germline V gene has CDR1 MDHEN and CDR2 SYDVKM. The CDR3 has 15 residues. Unmatched junction bases numbered 6, after V lost 2 bases and J lost 7 bases.

The TCR was taken from a female donor in good health and CMV-seronegative. The sequencing sample was made of PBMCs. The V call is TRBV28, the J call TRBJ1-5, with 9 bases matching TRBD1. Here the CDR3 reads CASSLGTGMRQPQHF. The CDR3 DNA follows: TGTGCCAGCAGTTTAGGGACAGGGATGCGGCAGCCCCAGCATTTT.